This T cell receptor (beta chain) was observed in a study of siplizumab effects on memory and regulatory T cells. Whole-study results and caveats: Alloreactive clones mapping to unstimulated subsets formed only a minor fraction. In controls, less than 30% of mappable alloreactive CD4+ clones were Treg-derived on average, versus about 75% with siplizumab.

Each sample contributed 75,000 to 100,000 TCR templates to the assay. The protocol was immunoSEQ multiplex PCR, while the TCRdb copy is restricted to in-frame clones and leaves out a portion. The sample lists 85,000 to 120,000 clones; approximately 90% were seen once. Remarks on this clone: No antigen is known for it.

The sequence was collected from a human donor in good health. The sample was CD4+ T cells sorted from blood.

CDR3 bases: TGTGCCTGGATAGGAGGGGTTCTACGCACTGAAGCTTTCTTT. Its translation is CAWIGGVLRTEAFF. The J gene is TRBJ1-1, the V gene TRBV30; a possible D gene is TRBD1 (5 bases). Germline V gene data show CDR1 as GTSNPN and CDR2 as SVGIG (reference sequence). V lost 4 bases, J lost 4 bases, and 16 bases lay in between. This CDR3 comprises 14 residues.